This T cell receptor (beta chain) was captured by sequencing in a study of blood T cell repertoires in COVID-19. Study summary: The analysed material was cDNA or gDNA that came from T cells, B-cell-depleted T cells, or PBMCs.

V lost 3 bases to trimming and J lost 5 bases; unmatched junction nucleotides: 13. The CDR3 has 16 residues. Germline V CDR1 and CDR2: KGHSH, LQKENI. Produced via immunoSEQ multiplex PCR; TCRdb's table is partial and in-frame only. This sample has roughly 150,000 clones, with over 70% found just once. This chain uses TRBV18 with TRBJ2-7; TRBD1 agrees at 7 bases. Sequences were obtained from peripheral blood. This receptor was taken from a man in his sixties or seventies with acute or convalescent COVID-19. The DNA for the CDR3 is TGTGCCAGCTCACCGAACCAGATAACAGGGGTACACGAGCAGTACTTC. Translating it yields CASSPNQITGVHEQYF.